The present TCR beta chain was sequenced within a study of T-cell memory formation after mild COVID-19. Whole-study findings and limits: Later expanders leaned CD4+, whereas clones that contracted between day 15 and 85 were balanced CD4/CD8.

In germline, CDR1 is SEHNR, CDR2 FQNEAQ (reference sequence). The CDR3 has 14 amino acids. Trimming took off 3 bases at V and 8 bases at J, with 13 bases between the two ends. As for this clonotype: As yet, its antigen is unknown.

A 5'RACE reaction primed in the constant segment made cDNA libraries of TCR alpha and TCR beta, and these carried sample barcodes and UMIs. TCRdb reanalysed the 5' RACE reads using MiXCR and keeps one entry per CDR3 protein. The table has roughly 42,000 distinct CDR3 sequences, about 7.3% seen once. The clonotype comes from a man between 18 and 29 years old who had mild COVID-19 (a few samples of this study predate the infection). Cell type and time point are not known. The sequenced sample was PBMCs or a T cell subset sorted from them (not recorded which). The rearrangement links TRBV7-9 to TRBJ1-4; TRBD1 is a possible D gene (5 bases). The CDR3 DNA reads as TGTGCCAGCAGCTTGACGGGGCAAGGGGAAAAACTGTTTTTT. Translated, it gives CASSLTGQGEKLFF.